This is a list of T cell receptor beta chains from one sample in a study of blood T cell repertoires in COVID-19. The assay was immunoSEQ multiplex PCR, and TCRdb's table has in-frame clones only and misses some. This table has a few hundred thousand clones, roughly 87% appearing once. Sequenced material: PBMCs or T cells enriched from blood (not recorded which). The source is a man younger than 35 with acute COVID-19. CDR3s include the opening cysteine and the closing phenylalanine or tryptophan. The order of the fields is D gene, J gene, V gene, CDR3 DNA, CDR3 protein. A D gene is named only where the DNA matches it firmly.

NA | TRBJ1-5 | TRBV7-8 | TGTGCCAGCCGTCTGGACAGATACAATCAGCCCCAGCATTTT | CASRLDRYNQPQHF
TRBD2 | TRBJ2-1 | TRBV6-2/TRBV6-3 | TGTGCCAGCAGTTCGGGACGGACCCGGGAGGGCAATGAGCAGTTCTTC | CASSSGRTREGNEQFF
NA | TRBJ2-5 | TRBV12-3/TRBV12-4 | TGTGCCAGCAGTTTGGAGTGGGAGACCCAGTACTTC | CASSLEWETQYF
NA | TRBJ1-1 | TRBV11-3 | TGTGCCAGCAGCTTAGCAAGGCGGGGTTTGGACGCTTTCTTT | CASSLARRGLDAFF
NA | TRBJ2-7 | TRBV18 | TGTGCCAGCTCACCACCAGCGGAGGGCTACGAGCAGTACTTC | CASSPPAEGYEQYF
TRBD2 | TRBJ2-1 | TRBV9 | TGTGCCAGCAGCGTAGGCGGGAGGTTTATTGGGAATGAGCAGTTCTTC | CASSVGGRFIGNEQFF
NA | TRBJ1-2 | TRBV9 | TGTGCCAGCAGCGTAGCGGCAGGGAATGGCTACACCTTC | CASSVAAGNGYTF
NA | TRBJ2-3 | TRBV5-1 | TGCGCCAGCAGCTTGGGAGCAGATACGCAGTATTTT | CASSLGADTQYF
TRBD2 | TRBJ2-1 | TRBV13 | TGTGCCAGCACCACTCCGGTCGGGAGGAGTACACATGAGCAGTTCTTC | CASTTPVGRSTHEQFF
NA | TRBJ1-4 | TRBV28 | TGTGCCAGCAGCCCGCAGGGGAGGGGAGAAAAACTGTTTTTT | CASSPQGRGEKLFF
NA | TRBJ2-3 | TRBV21-1 | TGTGCCAGCAGCAAAGACGGATTAGCGGGAGCCCCCTCTACGCAGTATTTT | CASSKDGLAGAPSTQYF
TRBD1 | TRBJ2-5 | TRBV3-1/TRBV3-2 | TGTGCCAGCAGCCAAGGGGACAGGGCAGAGACCCAGTACTTC | CASSQGDRAETQYF
TRBD2 | TRBJ2-7 | TRBV14 | TGTGCCAGCAGCCCCCGGGGGGTAGGCTACGAGCAGTACTTC | CASSPRGVGYEQYF